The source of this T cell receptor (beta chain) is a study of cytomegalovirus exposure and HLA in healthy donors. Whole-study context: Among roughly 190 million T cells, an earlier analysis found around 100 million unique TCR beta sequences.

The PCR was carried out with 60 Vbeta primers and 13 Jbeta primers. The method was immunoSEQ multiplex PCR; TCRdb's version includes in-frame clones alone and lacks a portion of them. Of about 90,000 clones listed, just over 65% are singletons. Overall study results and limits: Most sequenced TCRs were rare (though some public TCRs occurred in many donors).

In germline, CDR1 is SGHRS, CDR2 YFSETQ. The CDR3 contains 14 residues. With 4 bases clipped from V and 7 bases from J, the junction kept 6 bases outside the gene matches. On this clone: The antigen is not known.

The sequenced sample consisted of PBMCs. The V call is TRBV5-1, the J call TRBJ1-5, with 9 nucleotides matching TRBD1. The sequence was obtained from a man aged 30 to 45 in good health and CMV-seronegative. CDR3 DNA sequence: TGCGCCAGCAGCGAGGGACAGGGCGTACAGCCCCAGCATTTT. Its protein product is CASSEGQGVQPQHF.